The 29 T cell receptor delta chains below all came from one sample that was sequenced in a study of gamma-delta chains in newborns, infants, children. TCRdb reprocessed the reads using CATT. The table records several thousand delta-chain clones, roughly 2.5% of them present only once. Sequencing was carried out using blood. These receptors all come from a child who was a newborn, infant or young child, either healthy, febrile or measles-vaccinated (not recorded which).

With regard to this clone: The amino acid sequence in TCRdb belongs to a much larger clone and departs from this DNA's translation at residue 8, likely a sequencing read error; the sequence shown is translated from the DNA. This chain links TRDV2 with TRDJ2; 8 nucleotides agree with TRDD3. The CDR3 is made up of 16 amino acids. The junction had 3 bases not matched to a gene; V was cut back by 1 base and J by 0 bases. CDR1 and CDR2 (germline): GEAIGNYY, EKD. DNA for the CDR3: TGTGCCTGTGACACACTGGGGGGAGCTTTGACAGCACAACTCTTCTTT. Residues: CACDTLGGALTAQLFF.

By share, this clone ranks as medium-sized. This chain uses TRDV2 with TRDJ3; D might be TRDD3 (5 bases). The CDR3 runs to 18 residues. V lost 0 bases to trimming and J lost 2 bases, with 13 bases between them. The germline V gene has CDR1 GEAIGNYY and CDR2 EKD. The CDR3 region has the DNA TGTGCCTGTGACACCGGTTGGGGTGTTACCTGGGACACCCGACAGATGTTTTTC. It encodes CACDTGWGVTWDTRQMFF.

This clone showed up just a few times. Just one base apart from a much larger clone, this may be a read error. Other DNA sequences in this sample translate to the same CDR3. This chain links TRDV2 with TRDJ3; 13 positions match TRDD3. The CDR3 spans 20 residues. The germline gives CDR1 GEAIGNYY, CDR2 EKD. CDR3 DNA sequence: TGTGCCTGTGACACACCTACTGGGGGATACGATTCCTGGGACACCCGGCAGATGTTTTTC. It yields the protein CACDTPTGGYDSWDTRQMFF.

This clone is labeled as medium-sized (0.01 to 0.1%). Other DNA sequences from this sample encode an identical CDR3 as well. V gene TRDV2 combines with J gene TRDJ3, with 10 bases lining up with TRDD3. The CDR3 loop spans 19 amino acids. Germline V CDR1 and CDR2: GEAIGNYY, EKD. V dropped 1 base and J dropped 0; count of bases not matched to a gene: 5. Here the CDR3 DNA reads TGTGCCTGTGACACTGGGGGATACCTGAGCTCCTGGGACACCCGACAGATGTTTTTC. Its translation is CACDTGGYLSSWDTRQMFF.

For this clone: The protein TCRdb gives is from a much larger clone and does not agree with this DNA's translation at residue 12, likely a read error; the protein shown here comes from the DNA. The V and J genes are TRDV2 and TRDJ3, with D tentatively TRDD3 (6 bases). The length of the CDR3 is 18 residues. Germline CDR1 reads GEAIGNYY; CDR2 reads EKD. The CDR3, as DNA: TGTGCCTGTGACCCTCCCTTACGGAGCTCCTGGGGCACCCGACAGATGTTTTTC. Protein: CACDPPLRSSWGTRQMFF.

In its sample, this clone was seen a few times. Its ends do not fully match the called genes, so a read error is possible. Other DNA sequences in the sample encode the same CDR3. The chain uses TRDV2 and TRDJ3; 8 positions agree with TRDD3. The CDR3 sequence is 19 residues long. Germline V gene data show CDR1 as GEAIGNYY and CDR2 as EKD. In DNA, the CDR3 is TGTGCCTGTGACACCTGGGGGATTGAAAGCTCCTGGGACACCCGACAAATGTTTTTC. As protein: CACDTWGIESSWDTRQMFF.

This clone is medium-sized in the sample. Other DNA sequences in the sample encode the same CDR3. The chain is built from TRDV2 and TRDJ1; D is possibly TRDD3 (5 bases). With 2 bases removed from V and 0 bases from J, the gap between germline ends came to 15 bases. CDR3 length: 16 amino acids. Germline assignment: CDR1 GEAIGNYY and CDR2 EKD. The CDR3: CACDKLEAIHTDKLIF. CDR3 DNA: TGTGCCTGTGACAAACTGGAGGCCATACACACCGATAAACTCATCTTT.

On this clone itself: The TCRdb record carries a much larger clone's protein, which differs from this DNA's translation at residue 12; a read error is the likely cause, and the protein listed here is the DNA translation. CDR3 bases: TGTGCCTGTGACATACTGGGGGATAATTCGTTGAAAGCACAACTCTTCTTT. Protein product: CACDILGDNSLKAQLFF. This chain connects TRDV2 to TRDJ2, with TRDD3 matching over 11 bases. Per germline, CDR1 GEAIGNYY and CDR2 EKD. The CDR3 runs 17 residues.

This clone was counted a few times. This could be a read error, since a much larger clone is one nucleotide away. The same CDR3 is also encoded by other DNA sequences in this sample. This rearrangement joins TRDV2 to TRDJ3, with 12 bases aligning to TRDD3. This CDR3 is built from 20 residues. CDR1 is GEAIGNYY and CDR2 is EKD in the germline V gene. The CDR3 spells CACDTGWGIRSSWDTRQMFF. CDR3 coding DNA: TGTGCCTGTGACACCGGCTGGGGGATACGCAGCTCCTGGGACACCCGGCAGATGTTTTTC.

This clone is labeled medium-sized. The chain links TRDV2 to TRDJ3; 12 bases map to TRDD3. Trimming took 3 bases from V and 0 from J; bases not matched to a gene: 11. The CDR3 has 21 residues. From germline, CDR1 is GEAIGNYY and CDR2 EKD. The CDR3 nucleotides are TGTGCCTGTGACCCCCTGCTGGGGGATACGCGAAGCTCCTGGGACACCCGACAGATGTTTTTC. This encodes CACDPLLGDTRSSWDTRQMFF.

CDR3: CACDAWGETAQLFF. As DNA, the CDR3 is TGTGCCTGTGACGCATGGGGGGAGACAGCACAACTCTTCTTT. The V call is TRDV2, the J call TRDJ2; weak D call: TRDD3 (6 bases). CDR1 is GEAIGNYY and CDR2 is EKD in the germline V gene. V was cut by 3 bases and J by 4 bases, with 11 bases left in between. The length of the CDR3 is 14 residues.

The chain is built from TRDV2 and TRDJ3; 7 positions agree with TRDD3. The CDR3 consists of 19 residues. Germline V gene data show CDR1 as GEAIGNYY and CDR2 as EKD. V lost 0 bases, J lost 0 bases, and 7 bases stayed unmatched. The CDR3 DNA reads TGTGCCTGTGACACCGTACTGGGGTCAAGCTCCTGGGACACCCGACAGATGTTTTTC. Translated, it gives CACDTVLGSSSWDTRQMFF.

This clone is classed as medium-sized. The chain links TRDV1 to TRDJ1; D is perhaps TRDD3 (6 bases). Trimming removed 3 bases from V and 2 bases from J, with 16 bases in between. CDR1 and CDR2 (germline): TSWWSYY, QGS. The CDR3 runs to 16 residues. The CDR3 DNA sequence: TGTGCTCTTGGGGACCCTTTATTCCTGGGGACCGATAAACTCATCTTT. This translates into CALGDPLFLGTDKLIF.

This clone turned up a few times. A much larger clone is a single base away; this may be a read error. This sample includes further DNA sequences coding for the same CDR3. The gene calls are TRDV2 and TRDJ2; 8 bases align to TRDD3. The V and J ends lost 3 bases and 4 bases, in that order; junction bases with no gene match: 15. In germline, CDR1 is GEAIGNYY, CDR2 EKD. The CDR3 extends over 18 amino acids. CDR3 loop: CACDPLRLGDTKTAQLFF. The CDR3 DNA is TGTGCCTGTGACCCCTTACGACTTGGGGATACTAAGACAGCACAACTCTTCTTT.

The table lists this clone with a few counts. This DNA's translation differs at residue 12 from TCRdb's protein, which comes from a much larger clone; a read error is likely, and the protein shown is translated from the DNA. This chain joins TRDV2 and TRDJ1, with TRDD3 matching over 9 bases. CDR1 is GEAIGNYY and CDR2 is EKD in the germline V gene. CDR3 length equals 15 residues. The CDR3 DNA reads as TGTGCCTGTGACAATCTACTGGGGGACACCGATAGACTCATCTTT. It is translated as CACDNLLGDTDRLIF.

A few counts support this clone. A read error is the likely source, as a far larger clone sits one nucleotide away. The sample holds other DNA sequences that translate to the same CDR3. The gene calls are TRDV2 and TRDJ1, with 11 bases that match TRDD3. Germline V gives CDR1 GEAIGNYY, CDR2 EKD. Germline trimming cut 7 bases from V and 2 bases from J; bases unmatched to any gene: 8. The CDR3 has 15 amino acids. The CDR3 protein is CACDLLGDRTDKLIF. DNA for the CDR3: TGTGCCTGCGACCTACTGGGGGATAGAACCGATAAACTCATCTTT.

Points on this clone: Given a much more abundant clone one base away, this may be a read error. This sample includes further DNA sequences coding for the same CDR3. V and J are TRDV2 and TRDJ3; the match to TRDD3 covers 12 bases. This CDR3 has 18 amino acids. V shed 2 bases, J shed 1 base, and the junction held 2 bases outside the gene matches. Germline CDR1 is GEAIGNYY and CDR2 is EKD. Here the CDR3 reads CACDILGDTSWDTRQMFF. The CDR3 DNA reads TGTGCCTGTGACATACTGGGGGATACATCCTGGGACACCCGACAGATGTTTTTC.

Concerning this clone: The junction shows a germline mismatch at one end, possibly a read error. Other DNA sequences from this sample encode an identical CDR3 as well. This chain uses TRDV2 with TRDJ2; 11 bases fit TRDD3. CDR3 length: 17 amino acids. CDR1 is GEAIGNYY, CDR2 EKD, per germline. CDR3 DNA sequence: TGTGCTTGTGACCCCCTTACTGGGGGATATTTGACAGCACAACTCTTCTTT. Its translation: CACDPLTGGYLTAQLFF.

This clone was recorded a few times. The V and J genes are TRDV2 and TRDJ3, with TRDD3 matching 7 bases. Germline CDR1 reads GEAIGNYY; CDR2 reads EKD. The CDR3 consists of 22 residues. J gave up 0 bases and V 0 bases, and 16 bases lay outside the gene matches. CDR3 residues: CACDTAENGGPFSSWDTRQMFF. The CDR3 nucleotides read TGTGCCTGTGACACCGCAGAAAATGGGGGACCTTTTAGCTCCTGGGACACCCGACAGATGTTTTTC.

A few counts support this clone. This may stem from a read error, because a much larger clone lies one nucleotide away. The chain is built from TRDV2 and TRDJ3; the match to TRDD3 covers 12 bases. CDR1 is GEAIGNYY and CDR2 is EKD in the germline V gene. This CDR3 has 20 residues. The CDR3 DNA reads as TGTGCCTGTGACTTCGTACTGGGGGATACCACCTCCTGGGACACCCGACAGACGTTTTTC. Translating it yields CACDFVLGDTTSWDTRQTFF.

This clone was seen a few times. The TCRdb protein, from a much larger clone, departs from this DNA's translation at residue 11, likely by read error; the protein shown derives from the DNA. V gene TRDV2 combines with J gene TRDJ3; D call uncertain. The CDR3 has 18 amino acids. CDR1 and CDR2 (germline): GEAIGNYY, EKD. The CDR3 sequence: CACDTVGPSSRDTRQMFF. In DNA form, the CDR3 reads TGTGCCTGTGACACCGTTGGGCCGAGCTCCCGGGACACCCGACAGATGTTTTTC.

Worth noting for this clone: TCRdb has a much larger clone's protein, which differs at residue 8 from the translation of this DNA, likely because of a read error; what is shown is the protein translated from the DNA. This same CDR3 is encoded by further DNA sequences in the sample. For the CDR3, the DNA is TGTGCCTGTGACACCTTGGGGGGTTTGACAGCACAACTCTTCTTT. Encoded protein: CACDTLGGLTAQLFF. The J gene is TRDJ2, the V gene TRDV2; weak D call: TRDD3 (6 bases). Per the germline V gene, CDR1 is GEAIGNYY and CDR2 is EKD. The CDR3 totals 15 residues. With 0 bases removed from V and 1 base from J, the gap between germline ends came to 8 bases.

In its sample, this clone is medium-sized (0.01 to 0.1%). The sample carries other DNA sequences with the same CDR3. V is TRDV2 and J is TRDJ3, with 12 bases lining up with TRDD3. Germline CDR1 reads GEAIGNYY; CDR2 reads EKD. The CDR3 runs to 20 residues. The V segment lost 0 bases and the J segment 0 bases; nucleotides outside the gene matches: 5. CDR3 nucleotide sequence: TGTGCCTGTGACACCGTACTGGGGGATACTCGCTCCTGGGACACCCGACAGATGTTTTTC. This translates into CACDTVLGDTRSWDTRQMFF.

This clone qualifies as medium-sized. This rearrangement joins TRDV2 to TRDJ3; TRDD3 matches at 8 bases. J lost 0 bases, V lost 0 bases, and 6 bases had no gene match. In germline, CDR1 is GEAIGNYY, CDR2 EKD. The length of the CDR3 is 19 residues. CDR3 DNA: TGTGCCTGTGACACCCTACTGGGGGTCAGCTCCTGGGACACCCGACAGATGTTTTTC. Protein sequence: CACDTLLGVSSWDTRQMFF.

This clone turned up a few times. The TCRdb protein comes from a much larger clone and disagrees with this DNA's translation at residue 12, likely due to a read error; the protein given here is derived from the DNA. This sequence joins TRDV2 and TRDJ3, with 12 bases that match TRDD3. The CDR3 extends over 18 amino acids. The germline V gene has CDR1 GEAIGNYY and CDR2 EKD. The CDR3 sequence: CACDSTGGYSWVTRQMFF. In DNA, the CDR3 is TGTGCCTGTGACAGTACTGGGGGATACTCCTGGGTCACCCGACAGATGTTTTTC.

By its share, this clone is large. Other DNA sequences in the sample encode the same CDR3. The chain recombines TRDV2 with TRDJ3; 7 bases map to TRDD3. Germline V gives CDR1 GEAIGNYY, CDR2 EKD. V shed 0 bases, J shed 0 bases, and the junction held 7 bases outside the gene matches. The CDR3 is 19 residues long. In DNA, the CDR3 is TGTGCCTGTGACACCTGGGGGACCCTCTCCTCCTGGGACACCCGACAGATGTTTTTC. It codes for CACDTWGTLSSWDTRQMFF.

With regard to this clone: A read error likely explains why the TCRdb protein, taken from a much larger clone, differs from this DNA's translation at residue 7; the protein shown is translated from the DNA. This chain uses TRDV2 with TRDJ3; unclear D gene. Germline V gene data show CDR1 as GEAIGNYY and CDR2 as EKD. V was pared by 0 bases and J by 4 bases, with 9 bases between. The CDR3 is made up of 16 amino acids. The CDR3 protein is CACDTVEDWDTRQMFF. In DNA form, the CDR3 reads TGTGCCTGTGACACCGTGGAGGATTGGGACACCCGACAGATGTTTTTC.

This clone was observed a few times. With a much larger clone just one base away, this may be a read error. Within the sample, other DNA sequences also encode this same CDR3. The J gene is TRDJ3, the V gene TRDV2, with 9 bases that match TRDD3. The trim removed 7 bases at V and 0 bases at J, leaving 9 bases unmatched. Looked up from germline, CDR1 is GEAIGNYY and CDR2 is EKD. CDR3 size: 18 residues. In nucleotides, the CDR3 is TGTGCCTGCGACGAGTACTGGGGGAGCTCCTGGGACACCCGACAGATGTTTTTC. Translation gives CACDEYWGSSWDTRQMFF.

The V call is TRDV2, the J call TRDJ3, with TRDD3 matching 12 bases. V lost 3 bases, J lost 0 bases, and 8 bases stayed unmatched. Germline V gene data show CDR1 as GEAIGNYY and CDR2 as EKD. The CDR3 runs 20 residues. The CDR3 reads CACDAYWGIPSSWDTRQMFF. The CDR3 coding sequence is TGTGCCTGTGACGCCTACTGGGGGATACCAAGCTCCTGGGACACCCGACAGATGTTTTTC.